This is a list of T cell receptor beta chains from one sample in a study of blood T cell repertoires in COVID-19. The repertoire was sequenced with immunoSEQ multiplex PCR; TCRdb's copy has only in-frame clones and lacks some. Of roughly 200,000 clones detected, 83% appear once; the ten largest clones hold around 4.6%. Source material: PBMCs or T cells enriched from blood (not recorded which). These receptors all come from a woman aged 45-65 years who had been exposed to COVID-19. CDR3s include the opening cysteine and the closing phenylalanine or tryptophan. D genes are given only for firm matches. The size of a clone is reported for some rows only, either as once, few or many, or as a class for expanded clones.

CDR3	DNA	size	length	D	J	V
CAIRTGGYYGYTF	TGTGCCATTAGAACAGGGGGCTACTATGGCTACACCTTC	.	13	TRBD1	TRBJ1-2	TRBV10-3
CASSRGLGTGPDQPQHF	TGTGCCAGCAGCCGAGGGTTGGGCACAGGGCCTGATCAGCCCCAGCATTTT	.	17	.	TRBJ1-5	TRBV9
CASSPEPLTSEYEQYF	TGTGCCAGCAGCCCTGAGCCCCTGACTAGCGAGTACGAGCAGTACTTC	.	16	TRBD2	TRBJ2-7	TRBV7-8
CASSQDPGGEDTGELFF	TGCGCCAGCAGCCAAGACCCGGGAGGGGAGGACACCGGGGAGCTGTTTTTT	.	17	TRBD2	TRBJ2-2	TRBV4-3
CASTAWGAEAFF	TGTGCCAGCACCGCGTGGGGGGCTGAAGCTTTCTTT	.	12	.	TRBJ1-1	TRBV12-3/TRBV12-4
CASKRESYEQYF	TGTGCCAGCAAACGGGAATCCTACGAGCAGTACTTC	.	12	.	TRBJ2-7	TRBV2
CASIADRGLNTEAFF	TGTGCCAGCATCGCGGACAGAGGTTTGAACACTGAAGCTTTCTTT	.	15	.	TRBJ1-1	TRBV7-9
CASSLRPGQVYEQYF	TGTGCCAGCAGCCTGAGACCGGGACAGGTCTACGAGCAGTACTTC	.	15	TRBD1	TRBJ2-7	TRBV7-8
CASKLLQAGGYTF	TGTGCCAGCAAACTACTCCAGGCAGGGGGCTACACCTTC	.	13	.	TRBJ1-2	TRBV6-5
CASSSTGDANGYTF	TGTGCCAGCAGCTCGACAGGGGATGCCAACGGCTACACCTTC	.	14	TRBD1	TRBJ1-2	TRBV7-9
CASSFQGFGELFF	TGTGCCAGCAGCTTTCAGGGGTTCGGGGAGCTGTTTTTT	.	13	.	TRBJ2-2	TRBV5-6
CASSRRLDVSEQFF	TGCGCCAGCAGTCGTAGACTAGATGTGAGTGAGCAGTTCTTC	.	14	.	TRBJ2-1	TRBV5-1
CASSQDPEGSYGYTF	TGCGCCAGCAGCCAAGATCCTGAGGGATCATATGGCTACACCTTC	.	15	.	TRBJ1-2	TRBV4-3
CASSQDKRTGDRGETQYF	TGTGCCAGCAGCCAAGACAAGAGGACAGGGGACCGAGGAGAGACCCAGTACTTC	.	18	TRBD1	TRBJ2-5	TRBV3-1/TRBV3-2
CASSLGRARETQYF	TGCGCCAGCAGCCTCGGGCGGGCTCGGGAGACCCAGTACTTC	.	14	.	TRBJ2-5	TRBV5-1
CASSIVAPPTGGKLFF	TGTGCCAGTAGTATAGTAGCCCCCCCGACAGGCGGAAAACTGTTTTTT	.	16	.	TRBJ1-4	TRBV19
CASSLAEGLAKNIQYF	TGTGCCAGCAGCTTGGCAGAGGGTCTAGCCAAAAACATTCAGTACTTC	.	16	.	TRBJ2-4	TRBV7-9
CASSLRDRSYEQYF	TGTGCCAGCAGTCTCAGGGACAGGTCCTACGAGCAGTACTTC	.	14	TRBD1	TRBJ2-7	TRBV27
CASSVGPGGTGTEAFF	TGTGCCAGCAGCGTAGGCCCAGGGGGGACTGGCACTGAAGCTTTCTTT	.	16	TRBD1	TRBJ1-1	TRBV9
CASSYSHRGRNGYTF	TGTGCCAGCAGTTACTCCCACAGGGGGCGAAATGGCTACACCTTC	.	15	TRBD1	TRBJ1-2	TRBV6-5
CASSRMLGENQPQHF	TGTGCCAGCAGTAGGATGTTGGGAGAAAATCAGCCCCAGCATTTT	once	15	.	TRBJ1-5	TRBV28
CASSYFRGGYTF	TGTGCCAGCAGTTACTTTCGGGGGGGCTACACCTTC	.	12	.	TRBJ1-2	TRBV6-5
CASEPGGTGELFF	TGTGCCAGCGAGCCAGGGGGGACCGGGGAGCTGTTTTTT	.	13	.	TRBJ2-2	TRBV6-5
CASSQSGAASDTQYF	TGCGCCAGCAGCCAAAGCGGGGCCGCTTCAGATACGCAGTATTTT	.	15	TRBD2	TRBJ2-3	TRBV4-3
CASSLALAGSYNEQFF	TGTGCCAGCAGCTTAGCGCTAGCGGGGTCCTACAATGAGCAGTTCTTC	.	16	TRBD2	TRBJ2-1	TRBV7-6
CASSSRQGAWGGGYTF	TGTGCCAGCTCCTCCCGACAGGGGGCATGGGGCGGGGGCTACACCTTC	.	16	TRBD1	TRBJ1-2	TRBV28
CASSPRTGNYGYTF	TGTGCCAGCAGCCCCCGGACAGGGAACTATGGCTACACCTTC	once	14	TRBD1	TRBJ1-2	TRBV5-4
CAIRISTGAGNTIYF	TGTGCCATCAGAATAAGTACCGGGGCTGGAAACACCATATATTTT	.	15	.	TRBJ1-3	TRBV10-3
CATSSQEVGTEAFF	TGTGCCACCAGTTCACAGGAAGTAGGCACTGAAGCTTTCTTT	.	14	.	TRBJ1-1	TRBV24-1
CAISESGGGINSPLHF	TGTGCCATCAGTGAGAGCGGCGGGGGCATCAACTCACCCCTCCACTTT	.	16	.	TRBJ1-6	TRBV10-3
CASSPQTEISGNTIYF	TGTGCCAGCTCACCACAGACAGAAATCTCTGGAAACACCATATATTTT	.	16	.	TRBJ1-3	TRBV18
CASSQGIEQFF	TGTGCCAGCAGCCAGGGGATTGAGCAGTTCTTC	.	11	.	TRBJ2-1	TRBV7-9
CASSSGQMTEAFF	TGTGCCAGCTCATCTGGACAGATGACTGAAGCTTTCTTT	.	13	.	TRBJ1-1	TRBV18
CASSGQSSPLHF	TGTGCCAGTAGCGGACAGAGCTCACCCCTCCACTTT	.	12	.	TRBJ1-6	TRBV19
CASSPGQSYGYTF	TGTGCCAGCAGCCCGGGACAGTCATATGGCTACACCTTC	.	13	TRBD1	TRBJ1-2	TRBV14
CASSKHGGRVDGNTIYF	TGTGCCAGCAGCAAACACGGCGGCAGGGTGGATGGAAACACCATATATTTT	.	17	.	TRBJ1-3	TRBV21-1
CASSTLGEGGQPQHF	TGTGCCAGTAGTACCCTCGGTGAGGGTGGTCAGCCCCAGCATTTT	.	15	.	TRBJ1-5	TRBV19
CASSEYGTGRYGYTF	TGTGCCAGCAGTGAATACGGGACTGGGAGATATGGCTACACCTTC	.	15	.	TRBJ1-2	TRBV25-1
CAIGAGSGLGYTF	TGTGCCATCGGCGCAGGGTCGGGACTCGGCTACACCTTC	once	13	.	TRBJ1-2	TRBV10-3
CSANPGQGAGVAFF	TGCAGCGCTAATCCGGGACAGGGGGCAGGAGTAGCTTTCTTT	medium-sized	14	TRBD1	TRBJ1-1	TRBV29-1
CASTLGAGGPYEQYF	TGTGCCAGCACCCTGGGGGCGGGGGGGCCTTACGAGCAGTACTTC	.	15	TRBD2	TRBJ2-7	TRBV11-2
CASSLVAGNTEAFF	TGTGCCAGCAGCTTGGTGGCGGGGAACACTGAAGCTTTCTTT	.	14	.	TRBJ1-1	TRBV5-5
CASGKQGSSYNEQFF	TGTGCCAGCGGCAAACAGGGTAGCTCCTACAATGAGCAGTTCTTC	.	15	.	TRBJ2-1	TRBV5-4
CSALIYEQYF	TGCAGTGCTCTAATCTACGAGCAGTACTTC	.	10	.	TRBJ2-7	TRBV20-1
CASSPKTGWAFF	TGTGCCAGCTCACCCAAGACAGGGTGGGCTTTCTTT	.	12	TRBD1	TRBJ1-1	TRBV18
CASSHFELSFTGQGANYGYTF	TGTGCCAGCAGCCACTTCGAGCTTTCCTTCACGGGACAGGGGGCTAACTATGGCTACACCTTC	.	21	TRBD1	TRBJ1-2	TRBV13
CAISGLAGELFF	TGTGCCATCAGCGGACTGGCCGGGGAGCTGTTTTTT	.	12	.	TRBJ2-2	TRBV10-3
CASSIGTGGDTQYF	TGTGCCAGTAGTATAGGGACAGGGGGAGATACGCAGTATTTT	.	14	TRBD1	TRBJ2-3	TRBV19
CASSLRSGPTDTQYF	TGTGCCAGCAGCCTGAGAAGCGGACCCACAGATACGCAGTATTTT	.	15	.	TRBJ2-3	TRBV13
CASSQDRVGDYGYTF	TGCGCCAGCAGCCAAGACAGGGTTGGAGACTATGGCTACACCTTC	.	15	.	TRBJ1-2	TRBV4-3
CASSRTDYGYTF	TGCGCCAGCAGTCGTACGGACTATGGCTACACCTTC	.	12	.	TRBJ1-2	TRBV5-1
CASTRNTEAFF	TGTGCCAGCACTAGGAACACTGAAGCTTTCTTT	once	11	.	TRBJ1-1	TRBV12-3/TRBV12-4